One sample yielded the 27 T cell receptor beta chains listed below, sequenced in a study of T cell responses to AZD1222 COVID-19 vaccine. Repertoires were generated with immunoSEQ multiplex PCR, while TCRdb's copy carries only in-frame clones and drops some. Seen here are around 200,000 clones, approximately 93% observed once, and the top ten hold about 4.2%. The source was peripheral blood, collected on day 0 of AZD1222 vaccination. The receptors stem from an adult in good health.

The CDR3: CASSWRTGGNSPLHF. The CDR3 bases are TGCGCCAGCAGCTGGAGGACAGGGGGTAATTCACCCCTCCACTTT. This chain connects TRBV5-1 to TRBJ1-6; 10 nucleotides line up with TRBD1. With 3 bases clipped from V and 6 bases from J, the junction kept 3 bases outside the gene matches. The CDR3 covers 15 residues. CDR1 and CDR2 from the germline V gene are SGHRS and YFSETQ.

This chain uses TRBV5-4 with TRBJ1-2; D perhaps matches TRBD1 (5 bases). The V gene's germline CDR1 is SGHNT and CDR2 YYREEE (reference sequence). This CDR3 has 14 residues. V lost 3 bases to trimming and J lost 5 bases, with 14 bases between them. CDR3 sequence (DNA): TGTGCCAGCAGCTGGGACTCCCTGGGGTATGGCTACACCTTC. Amino acids: CASSWDSLGYGYTF.

V usage is TRBV5-4 and J usage is TRBJ1-1; 7 bases fit TRBD1. The CDR3 consists of 15 residues. Germline V gives CDR1 SGHNT, CDR2 YYREEE (reference sequence). Unmatched junction bases numbered 8, after V lost 2 bases and J lost 4 bases. The CDR3 here is CASSFPTGRTTEAFF. For the CDR3, the DNA is TGTGCCAGCAGCTTCCCGACAGGGAGGACCACTGAAGCTTTCTTT.

V usage is TRBV5-1 and J usage is TRBJ1-1; a weak D match, TRBD1 (5 bases). The CDR3 has 14 amino acids. V dropped 0 bases and J dropped 5 bases, with 11 bases sitting between them. Germline V gene lookup returns CDR1 SGHRS and CDR2 YFSETQ. In DNA, the CDR3 is TGCGCCAGCAGCTTGGTACAGGTGGAAACTGAAGCTTTCTTT. It codes for CASSLVQVETEAFF. Looking up the rest from reference TRBV5-1 and TRBJ1-1 gives the full variable domain: KAGVTQTPRYLIKTRGQQVTLSCSPISGHRSVSWYQQTPGQGLQFLFEYFSETQRNKGNFPGRFSGRQFSNSRSEMNVSTLELGDSALYLCASSLVQVETEAFFGQGTRLTVV.

CDR3 protein: CASSGGGSNQPQHF. The CDR3 DNA sequence: TGTGCCAGTAGCGGGGGGGGAAGCAATCAGCCCCAGCATTTT. The chain carries TRBV19 and TRBJ1-5; a weak D match, TRBD1 (5 bases). Germline CDR1 and CDR2: LNHDA and SQIVND (reference sequence). The CDR3 is 14 amino acids. V was pared by 6 bases and J by 1 base, with 10 bases between.

This sequence joins TRBV19 and TRBJ1-2; 12 positions agree with TRBD1. V dropped 5 bases and J dropped 7; count of bases not matched to a gene: 8. Germline CDR1 LNHDA, CDR2 SQIVND (reference sequence). The CDR3 sequence is 15 residues long. This chain's CDR3 is CASSYGTGGPRGYTF. The DNA of the CDR3 is TGTGCCAGTAGTTATGGGACAGGGGGCCCTCGTGGCTACACCTTC.

The chain recombines TRBV13 with TRBJ1-3; D unclear. The germline V gene has CDR1 PRHDT and CDR2 FYEKMQ (reference sequence). The CDR3 covers 12 residues. Trimming cost V 6 bases and J 2 bases, with 5 bases left between them. The CDR3 bases are TGTGCCAGCAGGGGAACTGGAAACACCATATATTTT. Its protein product is CASRGTGNTIYF.

The J gene is TRBJ2-2, the V gene TRBV29-1; 9 bases match TRBD1. V was clipped by 4 bases and J by 5 bases; unmatched bases: 5. CDR1 SQVTM and CDR2 ANQGSEA come from the germline V gene. CDR3 size: 14 residues. The CDR3 reads CSVVGQGRTGELFF. The CDR3 DNA sequence: TGCAGCGTTGTCGGACAGGGGAGGACCGGGGAGCTGTTTTTT.

The rearrangement joins TRBV7-2 to TRBJ1-2, with TRBD1 identical over 7 bases. V gave up 3 bases and J gave up 8 bases; unmatched junction bases: 9. This CDR3 spans 14 amino acids. Germline V gene lookup returns CDR1 SGHTA and CDR2 FQGNSA. The CDR3 sequence: CASSFSGGLQGYTF. CDR3 bases: TGTGCCAGCAGCTTTTCAGGGGGGCTACAGGGCTACACCTTC.

This rearrangement joins TRBV18 to TRBJ1-2, with no clear D. CDR3 length: 18 residues. Germline CDR1 KGHSH, CDR2 LQKENI. Between the trimmed V and J ends, which lost 0 bases and 4 bases, there was a span of 21 bases. CDR3 loop: CASSPPNIPGIAGYGYTF. CDR3 coding DNA: TGTGCCAGCTCACCACCGAACATTCCGGGTATTGCGGGCTATGGCTACACCTTC.

J is TRBJ1-2 and V is TRBV5-5; D remains ambiguous. Germline CDR1 and CDR2: SGHKS and YYEKEE (reference sequence). This CDR3 region has 12 residues. V was trimmed by 0 bases and J by 6 bases, leaving 6 bases between them. CDR3 nucleotides: TGTGCCAGCAGCTTGGTCCAGGATGGCTACACCTTC. Translated, it gives CASSLVQDGYTF.

This sequence joins TRBV18 and TRBJ1-6; 7 nucleotides align to TRBD1. The germline gives CDR1 KGHSH, CDR2 LQKENI. The V gene end was trimmed by 1 base and the J gene end by 7 bases; junction bases not matched to a gene: 4. The CDR3 loop spans 15 amino acids. CDR3 protein: CASSPQGAENSPLHF. In DNA form, the CDR3 reads TGTGCCAGCTCACCACAGGGGGCAGAGAATTCACCCCTCCACTTT.

The table lists this clone with a count of one. The chain employs TRBV5-6 and TRBJ1-1, with 7 bases identical to TRBD1. Germline V gene lookup returns CDR1 SGHDT and CDR2 YYEEEE. V was clipped by 6 bases and J by 3 bases; unmatched bases: 8. This CDR3 has 14 amino acids. CDR3 nucleotide sequence: TGTGCCAGCAACACCTTTGACAGGGACACTGAAGCTTTCTTT. It is translated as CASNTFDRDTEAFF.

This clone appeared a single time. The CDR3 region is CASSLNSDSEKLFF. As DNA, the CDR3 is TGCGCCAGCAGCCTAAATTCTGACAGTGAAAAACTGTTTTTT. This chain joins TRBV4-1 and TRBJ1-4; D is possibly TRBD1 (5 bases). The CDR3 sequence is 14 residues long. Germline CDR1 is MGHRA and CDR2 is YSYEKL. Deletions cut 4 bases from V and 7 bases from J, with 13 bases between.

V usage is TRBV7-2 and J usage is TRBJ1-1; D perhaps matches TRBD1 (5 bases). V was trimmed by 1 base and J by 4 bases, leaving 10 bases between them. Germline V CDR1 and CDR2: SGHTA, FQGNSA. This CDR3 has 14 amino acids. CDR3 in DNA: TGTGCCAGCAGCTTAGTATTTAGGGGCACTGAAGCTTTCTTT. This encodes CASSLVFRGTEAFF.

The gene calls are TRBV5-4 and TRBJ1-1; the D is unclear. V was pared by 4 bases and J by 3 bases, with 13 bases between. CDR3 length: 14 amino acids. The germline CDR1 and CDR2 sequences are SGHNT and YYREEE (reference sequence). The DNA for the CDR3 is TGTGCCAGCAGCGCCGGACGCCCCGACACTGAAGCTTTCTTT. Translated: CASSAGRPDTEAFF.

V usage is TRBV19 and J usage is TRBJ1-5, with TRBD1 matching over 8 bases. Losses at the gene ends were 3 bases for V and 2 bases for J; bases not matched to a gene: 6. The germline V gene encodes CDR1 LNHDA and CDR2 SQIVND (reference sequence). This CDR3 is built from 16 residues. The CDR3 DNA reads TGTGCCAGTAGTATCCGGACAGGGCATCGCAATCAGCCCCAGCATTTT. Translating gives CASSIRTGHRNQPQHF.

This chain connects TRBV27 to TRBJ1-6, with a weak D call TRBD1 (5 bases). This CDR3 has 14 amino acids. V lost 3 bases and J lost 6, with 9 bases in between. Per germline, CDR1 MNHEY and CDR2 SMNVEV (reference sequence). The CDR3 region has the DNA TGTGCCAGCAGTTTTCAGGGAGGTAATTCACCCCTCCACTTT. Translation gives CASSFQGGNSPLHF.

The V call is TRBV11-1, the J call TRBJ2-5, with 8 bases identical to TRBD2. Germline trimming cut 5 bases from V and 5 bases from J; bases unmatched to any gene: 10. Germline values: CDR1 SGHAT, CDR2 FQDESV (reference sequence). The CDR3 covers 15 residues. The CDR3 nucleotides read TGTGCCAGCAGCCGACTAGCGCGAGGGTTGGAGACCCAGTACTTC. Protein: CASSRLARGLETQYF.

V usage is TRBV6-5 and J usage is TRBJ1-2, with a possible D match to TRBD1 (6 bases). Trimming removed 5 bases from V and 1 base from J, with 14 bases in between. Germline V gene lookup returns CDR1 MNHEY and CDR2 SVGAGI. This CDR3 region has 15 residues. In nucleotides, the CDR3 is TGTGCCAGCAGTCTTGACAGGACGATTAACTATGGCTACACCTTC. This codes for CASSLDRTINYGYTF.

The J gene is TRBJ1-4, the V gene TRBV5-6; D uncertain. V lost 2 bases and J 3 bases, leaving 14 bases between the germline ends. The CDR3 runs 16 residues. CDR1 SGHDT and CDR2 YYEEEE come from the germline V gene. The CDR3 coding sequence is TGTGCCAGCAGCTTTGGAGGGTCTTTTGCTAATGAAAAACTGTTTTTT. Protein sequence: CASSFGGSFANEKLFF. The whole variable domain, remainder taken from reference TRBV5-6 and TRBJ1-4, is DAGVTQSPTHLIKTRGQQVTLRCSPKSGHDTVSWYQQALGQGPQFIFQYYEEEERQRGNFPDRFSGHQFPNYSSELNVNALLLGDSALYLCASSFGGSFANEKLFFGSGTQLSVL.

The CDR3 sequence is CATATGMGETQYF. Written as DNA, the CDR3 is TGTGCCACCGCGACAGGGATGGGAGAGACCCAGTACTTC. J is TRBJ2-5 and V is TRBV19; TRBD1 matches at 7 bases. The CDR3 has 13 residues. With V trimmed by 10 bases and J by 4 bases, 9 bases remained unmatched. The germline gives CDR1 LNHDA, CDR2 SQIVND (reference sequence).

This sequence joins TRBV27 and TRBJ2-1; the D gene is possibly TRBD2 (6 bases). This CDR3 region has 15 residues. Per germline, CDR1 MNHEY and CDR2 SMNVEV (reference sequence). V was trimmed by 1 base and J by 8 bases, leaving 15 bases between them. This CDR3 is CASSLYPGVDDEQFF. CDR3 nucleotide sequence: TGTGCCAGCAGTTTATACCCGGGAGTAGATGATGAGCAGTTCTTC.

The CDR3 DNA follows: TGTGCTAGTGGTTTGGCGTCAGACGGGGAATTTCTTACTAACTATGGCTACACCTTC. Amino acids: CASGLASDGEFLTNYGYTF. The rearrangement joins TRBV12-5 to TRBJ1-2, with D uncertain. V was trimmed by 1 base and J by 0 bases, leaving 21 bases between them. Germline values: CDR1 LGHNT, CDR2 FRNRAP. The CDR3 runs to 19 residues.

The J gene is TRBJ2-7, the V gene TRBV28; the D gene is possibly TRBD1 (5 bases). The germline V gene has CDR1 MDHEN and CDR2 SYDVKM. The CDR3 is 14 amino acids. Between the trimmed V and J ends, which lost 6 bases and 0 bases, there was a span of 12 bases. The chain's CDR3 is CASRSQGGSYEQYF. The CDR3 DNA sequence: TGTGCCAGCAGATCTCAGGGCGGCTCCTACGAGCAGTACTTC.

The table lists this clone with a count of one. The chain employs TRBV10-1 and TRBJ2-2, with no clear D. The CDR3 is 14 residues long. The V end was cut by 4 bases, the J end by 0 bases, with 6 bases between. In germline, CDR1 is WNHNN, CDR2 SYGVQD (reference sequence). The CDR3 coding sequence is TGCGCCAGCAGTGGTAATACGAACACCGGGGAGCTGTTTTTT. Residues: CASSGNTNTGELFF.

V and J are TRBV7-9 and TRBJ2-1, with TRBD2 matching 8 bases. V lost 7 bases to trimming and J lost 0 bases; unmatched junction nucleotides: 8. Per the germline V gene, CDR1 is SEHNR and CDR2 is FQNEAQ (reference sequence). The CDR3 runs to 16 residues. The CDR3 DNA reads TGTGCCAGCAAAGGAGGCGGGAGGAGCTCCTACAATGAGCAGTTCTTC. Protein sequence: CASKGGGRSSYNEQFF. Full variable domain (remainder filled in from reference TRBV7-9 and TRBJ2-1): DTGVSQNPRHKITKRGQNVTFRCDPISEHNRLYWYRQTLGQGPEFLTYFQNEAQLEKSRLLSDRFSAERPKGSFSTLEIQRTEQGDSAMYLCASKGGGRSSYNEQFFGPGTRLTVL.